This TCR beta chain was retrieved from a study of T cell repertoires in cytomegalovirus infection. TCRdb passed the reads through MiXCR, listing each CDR3 protein once. This sample has nearly 450,000 distinct CDR3 sequences, with about 33% found just once. CDR1 and CDR2 from the germline V gene are KGHSH and LQKENI. V lost 3 bases, J lost 5 bases, and 16 bases lay in between. This CDR3 is built from 15 residues. This clonotype was counted only a few times. Specimen: PBMCs. The TCR originated in a human donor in good health (CMV status not recorded). Some clones in this sample may be carry-over from other donors' samples. The V and J genes are TRBV18 and TRBJ2-5; possible D gene TRBD2, 7 bases. CDR3 in amino acids: CASSPEIGGAETQYF. The CDR3 coding sequence is TGTGCCAGCTCACCGGAGATAGGGGGGGCGGAGACCCAGTACTTC. The full variable domain, with the rest looked up from reference TRBV18 and TRBJ2-5, is NAGVMQNPRHLVRRRGQEARLRCSPMKGHSHVYWYRQLPEEGLKFMVYLQKENIIDESGMPKERFSAEFPKEGPSILRIQQVVRGDSAAYFCASSPEIGGAETQYFGPGTRLLVL.